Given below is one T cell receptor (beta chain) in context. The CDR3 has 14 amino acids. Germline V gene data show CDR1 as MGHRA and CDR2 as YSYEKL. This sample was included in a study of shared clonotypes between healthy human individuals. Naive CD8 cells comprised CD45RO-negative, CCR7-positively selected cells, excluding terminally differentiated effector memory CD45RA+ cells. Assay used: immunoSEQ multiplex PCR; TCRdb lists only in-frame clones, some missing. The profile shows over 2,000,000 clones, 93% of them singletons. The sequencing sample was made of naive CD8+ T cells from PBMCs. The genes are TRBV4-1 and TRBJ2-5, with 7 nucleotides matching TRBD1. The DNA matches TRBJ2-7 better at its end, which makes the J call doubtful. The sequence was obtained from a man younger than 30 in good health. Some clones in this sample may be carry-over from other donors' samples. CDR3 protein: CASSQITGVYEQYF. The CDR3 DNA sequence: TGCGCCAGCAGCCAAATAACAGGGGTCTACGAGCAGTACTTC.